This TCR beta chain is drawn from a study of PD-1 blockade in classical Hodgkin lymphoma. Time point here: cycle 4 day 1 (C4D1), after less than seven weeks of nivolumab. Every patient was affected by relapse after autologous stem cell transplantation, while exposure to brentuximab vedotin was not uniform. Thawed PBMCs supplied CD8+ T cells via magnetic negative selection. Patients reached a best response of complete response, partial response or progressive disease. The study, taken as a whole, reports: The baseline diversity of complete responders showed similarity to that of newly diagnosed patients.

Details on this clone: Its antigen is undetermined.

Libraries were prepared by immunoSEQ multiplex PCR; TCRdb keeps only in-frame clonotypes and omits some of them. The data hold around 4,000 clones, with 55% to 85% observed a single time. Germline CDR1 MGHRA, CDR2 YSYEKL. Trimming pared 0 bases from V and 0 bases from J, leaving 13 bases between. The CDR3 covers 17 residues. V is TRBV4-1 and J is TRBJ2-3; D not certain. The specimen was CD8+ T cells from blood, collected before the fourth cycle of nivolumab. This TCR was sampled from a human donor with classical Hodgkin lymphoma. The CDR3 protein is CASSQDGASPSTDTQYF. CDR3 DNA sequence: TGCGCCAGCAGCCAAGATGGAGCGTCGCCTAGCACAGATACGCAGTATTTT.